The 19 T cell receptor beta chains below were found in one sample sequenced in a study of neurological immune-mediated disorders (dated by TCRdb to between 2019 and 2020). Libraries were constructed by 5' RACE. Sequencing used an Illumina HiSeq 2500. Using fastp trimming at Q25 and MiXCR clonotype assembly, TCRdb reanalyzed the public sequencing data and kept in-frame beta chains. Duplicate CDR3 protein sequences are folded into a single record with the most common DNA and genes. Across this sample there are some 53,000 distinct CDR3 sequences, with approximately 16% seen only once. About 4.7% of the sample belongs to the ten largest clones. The sequenced sample consisted of PBMCs. Receptors originate from a man between 60 and 75 years old in good health.

This clonotype was seen many times. The rearrangement links TRBV5-8 to TRBJ2-3, with 8 positions matching TRBD2. Germline-derived CDR1 and CDR2 are SGHTS and YDEGEE. This CDR3 has 15 residues. Trimming took 4 bases from V and 2 from J; bases not matched to a gene: 6. The CDR3 coding sequence is TGTGCCAGCAGCCTTCTAGCGGGTCACACAGATACGCAGTATTTT. This gives the protein CASSLLAGHTDTQYF.

V is TRBV28 and J is TRBJ1-2; unclear D gene. Germline values: CDR1 MDHEN, CDR2 SYDVKM. The V gene lost 4 bases and the J gene lost 8 bases, with 11 bases spanning the gap. CDR3 size: 12 residues. CDR3 coding DNA: TGTGCCAGCAGTTCCACGGGGTTAGGCTACACCTTC. Translation: CASSSTGLGYTF.

This clonotype is medium-sized by share. The chain couples TRBV28 to TRBJ2-7; D possibly corresponds to TRBD2 (6 bases). Per the germline V gene, CDR1 is MDHEN and CDR2 is SYDVKM. V was cut by 3 bases and J by 4 bases, with 16 bases left in between. The CDR3 runs to 15 residues. The DNA of the CDR3 is TGTGCCAGCAGTTTTGGAATTTCCGGGACTTACGAGCAGTACTTC. It translates to CASSFGISGTYEQYF.

The genes are TRBV11-1 and TRBJ2-7; 7 bases map to TRBD1. V shed 0 bases, J shed 4 bases, and the junction held 3 bases outside the gene matches. CDR1 and CDR2 (germline): SGHAT, FQDESV (reference sequence). The CDR3 covers 14 residues. CDR3 sequence reads: CASSLATGKYEQYF. The DNA for the CDR3 is TGTGCCAGCAGCTTAGCGACAGGGAAGTACGAGCAGTACTTC.

This clonotype was seen many times. The genes are TRBV10-3 and TRBJ2-1; 12 nucleotides line up with TRBD2. After removal of 4 bases from V and 11 bases from J, the junction contained 6 bases not matched to a gene. The CDR3 is made up of 14 amino acids. Per the germline V gene, CDR1 is ENHRY and CDR2 is SYGVKD. The CDR3 loop reads CAISAGLAGEKQFF. The CDR3 region has the DNA TGTGCCATCAGTGCGGGACTAGCGGGCGAAAAGCAGTTCTTC.

V usage is TRBV27 and J usage is TRBJ2-3; 8 bases fit TRBD2. V gave up 5 bases and J gave up 1 base; unmatched junction bases: 14. Germline V gives CDR1 MNHEY, CDR2 SMNVEV (reference sequence). CDR3 length: 18 amino acids. DNA of the CDR3: TGTGCCAGCAGTACCTTTATCGGGAGGGCCTTGGGCACAGATACGCAGTATTTT. It yields the protein CASSTFIGRALGTDTQYF.

The chain carries TRBV4-2 and TRBJ2-1; the D gene is possibly TRBD2 (7 bases). V was trimmed by 1 base and J by 6 bases, leaving 16 bases between them. CDR1 is LGHNA, CDR2 YNFKEQ, per germline. This CDR3 comprises 16 residues. In DNA, the CDR3 is TGTGCCAGCAGCCAAGCTAGCGGAGGAGGGGGCAATGAGCAGTTCTTC. Residues: CASSQASGGGGNEQFF.

This clonotype has at least ten counts. The chain employs TRBV4-1 and TRBJ2-7; possibly TRBD2 for D (6 bases). Germline loops: CDR1 MGHRA, CDR2 YSYEKL. This CDR3 contains 15 residues. Trimming removed 5 bases from V and 0 bases from J, with 14 bases in between. The CDR3 spells CASSNPGLLSYEQYF. The CDR3 nucleotides are TGCGCCAGCAGCAACCCGGGACTGCTCTCCTACGAGCAGTACTTC.

This clonotype was seen at least ten times. The genes are TRBV5-1 and TRBJ2-6, with TRBD1 identical over 10 bases. The CDR3 is 16 amino acids. Germline V gives CDR1 SGHRS, CDR2 YFSETQ. With 3 bases clipped from V and 0 bases from J, the junction kept 0 bases outside the gene matches. CDR3: CASSWTGGSGANVLTF. The CDR3 nucleotides read TGCGCCAGCAGCTGGACAGGGGGCTCTGGGGCCAACGTCCTGACTTTC.

This clonotype was detected ten times or more. This chain joins TRBV27 and TRBJ1-2; D gene uncertain. The CDR3 length is 13 residues. Germline V gene lookup returns CDR1 MNHEY and CDR2 SMNVEV (reference sequence). With 8 bases removed from V and 10 bases from J, the gap between germline ends came to 20 bases. CDR3 sequence reads: CASALGPLAVYTF. The CDR3 DNA follows: TGTGCCAGCGCGTTAGGACCGTTAGCTGTCTACACCTTC.

This clonotype was detected many times. This chain links TRBV7-3 with TRBJ1-2, with TRBD1 matching over 7 bases. The CDR3 has 15 residues. Trimming took 4 bases from V and 5 from J; bases not matched to a gene: 10. Germline V gene lookup returns CDR1 SGHTA and CDR2 FQGTGA. CDR3 in amino acids: CASSSYPGQSYGYTF. DNA for the CDR3: TGTGCCAGCAGCTCTTACCCGGGACAGTCTTATGGCTACACCTTC.

This clonotype has at least ten counts. The chain joins TRBV29-1 to TRBJ2-2, with 9 bases that match TRBD1. The CDR3 covers 13 residues. In germline, CDR1 is SQVTM, CDR2 ANQGSEA. Germline trimming cut 4 bases from V and 6 bases from J; bases unmatched to any gene: 3. The chain's CDR3 is CSVVWTGAGELFF. Written as DNA, the CDR3 is TGCAGCGTTGTATGGACAGGGGCCGGGGAGCTGTTTTTT.

This clonotype was seen many times. The chain combines TRBV28 with TRBJ2-3, with D hard to call. The CDR3 runs 13 residues. The germline V gene encodes CDR1 MDHEN and CDR2 SYDVKM. V lost 4 bases and J 2 bases, leaving 7 bases between the germline ends. CDR3 DNA sequence: TGTGCCAGCAGTTCCCCGAACACAGATACGCAGTATTTT. Encoded protein: CASSSPNTDTQYF.

This clonotype was seen ten or more times. The gene calls are TRBV24-1 and TRBJ1-5, with TRBD1 matching 10 bases. Germline V gene sequence: CDR1 KGHDR, CDR2 SFDVKD. This CDR3 comprises 14 residues. With 5 bases clipped from V and 4 bases from J, the junction kept 1 base outside the gene matches. CDR3 nucleotides: TGTGCCACCAGTGGGACAGGGGGGAATCAGCCCCAGCATTTT. It yields the protein CATSGTGGNQPQHF.

This clonotype was seen repeatedly, ten times or more. The V call is TRBV5-1, the J call TRBJ1-4; perhaps TRBD1 as D (5 bases). In germline, CDR1 is SGHRS, CDR2 YFSETQ. The CDR3 spans 16 residues. The germline V and J ends were trimmed by 3 bases and 2 bases, with 14 bases remaining between them. The CDR3 DNA follows: TGCGCCAGCAGCTCGGGACTCCAAGGCACTAATGAAAAACTGTTTTTT. Its protein is CASSSGLQGTNEKLFF.

Many counts were recorded for this clonotype. The chain combines TRBV7-9 with TRBJ2-7; 13 bases are shared with TRBD2. The length of the CDR3 is 17 residues. CDR1 is SEHNR, CDR2 FQNEAQ, per germline (reference sequence). V lost 5 bases, J lost 2 bases, and 9 bases stayed unmatched. CDR3 bases: TGTGCCAGCAGCCCTAGCGGCGGGACTAGCGGGGCCTACGAGCAGTACTTC. Translating it yields CASSPSGGTSGAYEQYF.

In this sample, this clonotype turned up many times. J is TRBJ2-7 and V is TRBV7-3; D is unclear. The germline gives CDR1 SGHTA, CDR2 FQGTGA. With 5 bases removed from V and 6 bases from J, the gap between germline ends came to 17 bases. The CDR3 sequence is 14 residues long. CDR3: CASSPLGLLPEQYF. Here the CDR3 DNA reads TGTGCCAGCAGCCCATTAGGGCTGCTCCCCGAGCAGTACTTC.

Details on this clonotype: The junction and the germline gene differ at one end; a read error may be behind it. The chain links TRBV5-1 to TRBJ2-6; D call uncertain. This CDR3 comprises 14 residues. Germline lookup yields CDR1 SGHRS and CDR2 YFSETQ. The CDR3 DNA sequence: TGCGCCGGCAGCTTGAGCTCTGGGTCCAACGTCCTGACTTTC. Translation gives CAGSLSSGSNVLTF.

At least ten counts were recorded for this clonotype. J is TRBJ2-2 and V is TRBV7-2; D gene uncertain. Trimming took off 1 base at V and 5 bases at J, with 8 bases between the two ends. The CDR3 extends over 14 amino acids. CDR1 and CDR2 (germline): SGHTA, FQGNSA. The CDR3 DNA reads as TGTGCCAGCAGCTTAGGGCGCGGAACCGGGGAGCTGTTTTTT. Its translation: CASSLGRGTGELFF.